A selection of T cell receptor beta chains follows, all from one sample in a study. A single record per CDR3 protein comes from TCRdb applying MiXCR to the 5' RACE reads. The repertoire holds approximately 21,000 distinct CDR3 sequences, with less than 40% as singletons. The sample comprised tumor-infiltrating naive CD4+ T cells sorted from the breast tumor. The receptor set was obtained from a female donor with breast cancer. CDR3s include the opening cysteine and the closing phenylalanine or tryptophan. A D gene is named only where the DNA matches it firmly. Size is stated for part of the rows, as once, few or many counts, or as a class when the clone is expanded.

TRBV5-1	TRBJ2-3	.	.	CASSPSSSTDTRYF	TGCGCCAGTTCGCCCAGTTCTAGCACAGATACGCGGTATTTT
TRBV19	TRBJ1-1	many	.	CASSMVSWGAHTEAFF	TGTGCCAGTAGTATGGTTTCGTGGGGGGCGCACACTGAAGCTTTCTTT
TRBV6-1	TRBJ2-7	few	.	CASSEAPEGSYEQYF	TGTGCCAGCAGTGAAGCACCGGAGGGTAGCTACGAGCAGTACTTC
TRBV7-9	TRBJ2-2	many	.	CASSLWTATGELFF	TGTGCCAGCAGCTTATGGACAGCCACCGGGGAGCTGTTTTTT
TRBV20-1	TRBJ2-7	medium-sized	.	CSAATPYSEQYF	TGCAGTGCAGCGACCCCCTACTCCGAGCAGTACTTC
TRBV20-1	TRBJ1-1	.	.	CSARVRGTEAFF	TGCAGTGCTAGGGTTCGTGGAACTGAAGCTTTCTTT
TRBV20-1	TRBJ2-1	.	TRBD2	CSAGGREQFF	TGCAGTGCGGGCGGGAGAGAGCAGTTCTTC
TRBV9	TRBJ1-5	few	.	CASSPRLELLQPQHF	TGTGCCAGCAGCCCCCGCTTGGAGCTGCTACAGCCCCAGCATTTT
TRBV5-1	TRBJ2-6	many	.	CASSLEGPISGANVLTF	TGCGCCAGCAGCTTGGAGGGACCGATCTCTGGGGCCAACGTCCTGACTTTC
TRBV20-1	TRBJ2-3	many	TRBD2	CSAPHRLAGADTQYF	TGCAGTGCCCCCCACCGACTAGCGGGAGCAGATACGCAGTATTTT
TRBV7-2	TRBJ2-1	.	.	CASSSLRDFHNEQFF	TGTGCCAGCAGCTCACTCCGGGACTTCCACAATGAGCAGTTCTTC
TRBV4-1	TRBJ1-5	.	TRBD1	CASSQWDRRNQPQHF	TGCGCCAGCAGCCAATGGGACAGACGTAATCAGCCCCAGCATTTT
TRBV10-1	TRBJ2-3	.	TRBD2	CASSPTSAGTQYF	TGCGCCAGCAGCCCGACTAGCGCGGGTACGCAGTATTTT
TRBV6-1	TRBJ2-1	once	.	CASIRQPNYPSYNKQFF	TGTGCCAGCATTCGCCAGCCCAACTACCCCTCCTACAATAAGCAGTTCTTC
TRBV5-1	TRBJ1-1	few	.	CASSFELNTEAFF	TGCGCCAGCAGCTTTGAATTGAACACTGAAGCTTTCTTT
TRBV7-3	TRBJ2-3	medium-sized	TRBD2	CASSLAGGGDTQYF	TGTGCCAGCAGCTTAGCGGGAGGGGGAGATACGCAGTATTTT
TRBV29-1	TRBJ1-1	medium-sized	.	CSVSNGVKAFF	TGCAGCGTGTCTAACGGGGTAAAAGCTTTCTTT
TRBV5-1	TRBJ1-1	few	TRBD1	CASSFSGTGQVKAFF	TGCGCCAGCAGCTTTTCCGGGACAGGGCAAGTGAAAGCTTTCTTT
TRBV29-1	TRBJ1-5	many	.	CSVLQGGVNQPQHF	TGCAGCGTTTTACAGGGAGGAGTTAATCAGCCCCAGCATTTT
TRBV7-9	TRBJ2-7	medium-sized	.	CASSLPRGDTYEQYF	TGTGCCAGCAGCTTACCGAGGGGTGATACCTACGAGCAGTACTTC
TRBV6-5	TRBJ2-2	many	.	CASSRGRTSTGELFF	TGTGCCAGCAGTAGGGGACGCACGAGCACCGGGGAGCTGTTTTTT
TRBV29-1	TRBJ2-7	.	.	CSVGKAGTYEQYF	TGCAGCGTTGGAAAGGCAGGGACCTACGAGCAGTACTTC
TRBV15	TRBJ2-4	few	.	CATSRDWETLAKNIQYF	TGTGCCACCAGCAGAGATTGGGAAACTCTAGCCAAAAACATTCAGTACTTC